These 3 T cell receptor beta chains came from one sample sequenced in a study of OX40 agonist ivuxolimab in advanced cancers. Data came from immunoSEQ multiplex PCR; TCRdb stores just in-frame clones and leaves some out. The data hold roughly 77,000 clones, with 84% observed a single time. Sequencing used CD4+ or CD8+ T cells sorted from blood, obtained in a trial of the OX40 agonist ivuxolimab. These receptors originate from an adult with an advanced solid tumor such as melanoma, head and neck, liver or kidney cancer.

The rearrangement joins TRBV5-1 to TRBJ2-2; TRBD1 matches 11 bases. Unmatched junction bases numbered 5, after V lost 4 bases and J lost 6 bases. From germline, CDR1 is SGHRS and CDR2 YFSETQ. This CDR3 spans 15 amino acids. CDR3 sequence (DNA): TGCGCCAGCAGCCTCTCGGGACAGGGGGCCGGGGAGCTGTTTTTT. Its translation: CASSLSGQGAGELFF. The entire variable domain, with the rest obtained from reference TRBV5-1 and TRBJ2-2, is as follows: KAGVTQTPRYLIKTRGQQVTLSCSPISGHRSVSWYQQTPGQGLQFLFEYFSETQRNKGNFPGRFSGRQFSNSRSEMNVSTLELGDSALYLCASSLSGQGAGELFFGEGSRLTVL.

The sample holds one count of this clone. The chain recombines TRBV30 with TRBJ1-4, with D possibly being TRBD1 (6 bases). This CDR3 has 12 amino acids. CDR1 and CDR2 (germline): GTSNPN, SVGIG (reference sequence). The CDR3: CAEKGVDEKLFF. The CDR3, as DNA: TGTGCGGAGAAGGGGGTTGATGAAAAACTGTTTTTT.

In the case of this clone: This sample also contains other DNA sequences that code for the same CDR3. DNA of the CDR3: TGTGCCACCAGCAGAGATGGTTCAGCGGGAGTGGGTGAGCAGTACTTC. Encoded protein: CATSRDGSAGVGEQYF. The chain couples TRBV15 to TRBJ2-7, with TRBD2 identical over 8 bases. Germline trimming cut 0 bases from V and 7 bases from J; bases unmatched to any gene: 11. The V gene's germline CDR1 is LNHNV and CDR2 YYDKDF (reference sequence). This CDR3 has 16 residues. The full variable domain, rest sourced from reference TRBV15 and TRBJ2-7, is DAMVIQNPRYQVTQFGKPVTLSCSQTLNHNVMYWYQQKSSQAPKLLFHYYDKDFNNEADTPDNFQSRRPNTSFCFLDIRSPGLGDTAMYLCATSRDGSAGVGEQYFGPGTRLTVT.